This TCR beta chain was recorded in a study of Ad26.COV2.S vaccination and SARS-CoV-2 variants. Germline V gene data show CDR1 as LNHDA and CDR2 as SQIVND (reference sequence). Trimming pared 6 bases from V and 5 bases from J, leaving 17 bases between. The CDR3 length is 14 residues. This clone has a handful of counts. The treatment is: some 19 received Ad26.COV2.S at low or high dose, single or two shots; roughly five received placebo; per-sample allocation not given. On day 63 after the first injection, vaccine and placebo recipients gave samples. The table came from immunoSEQ multiplex PCR; TCRdb's copy has only in-frame clones and leaves some out. The table includes more than 400,000 clones, 92% detected once.

This sequence joins TRBV19 and TRBJ2-7; D possibly corresponds to TRBD1 (5 bases). This receptor was taken from a person between 18 and 60 years old who received the Ad26.COV2.S COVID-19 vaccine or a placebo. Source: peripheral blood, taken in a trial of Ad26.COV2.S vaccine versus placebo. CDR3 sequence (DNA): TGTGCCAGTAGCCCCCAGGGCAGGTTCGACGAGCAGTACTTC. Protein: CASSPQGRFDEQYF.